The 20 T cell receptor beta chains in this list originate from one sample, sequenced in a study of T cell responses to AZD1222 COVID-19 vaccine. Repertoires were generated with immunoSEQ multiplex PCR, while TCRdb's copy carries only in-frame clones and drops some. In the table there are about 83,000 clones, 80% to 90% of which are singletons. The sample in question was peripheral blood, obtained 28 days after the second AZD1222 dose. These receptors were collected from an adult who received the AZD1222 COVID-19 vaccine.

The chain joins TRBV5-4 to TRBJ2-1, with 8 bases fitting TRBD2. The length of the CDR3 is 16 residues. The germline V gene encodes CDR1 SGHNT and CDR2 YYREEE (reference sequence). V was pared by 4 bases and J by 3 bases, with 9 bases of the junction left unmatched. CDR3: CASSPPKRENYNEQFF. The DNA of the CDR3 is TGTGCCAGCAGCCCTCCCAAGCGGGAGAACTACAATGAGCAGTTCTTC.

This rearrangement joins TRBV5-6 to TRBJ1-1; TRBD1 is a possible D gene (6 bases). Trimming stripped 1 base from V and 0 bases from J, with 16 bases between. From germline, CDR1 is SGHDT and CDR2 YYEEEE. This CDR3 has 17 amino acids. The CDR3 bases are TGTGCCAGCAGCTTGTATTGGGGGCGAGCCATGAACACTGAAGCTTTCTTT. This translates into CASSLYWGRAMNTEAFF.

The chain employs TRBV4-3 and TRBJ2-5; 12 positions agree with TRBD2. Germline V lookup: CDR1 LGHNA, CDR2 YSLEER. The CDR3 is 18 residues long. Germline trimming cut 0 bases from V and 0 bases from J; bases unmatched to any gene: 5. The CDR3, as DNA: TGCGCCAGCAGCCAAGAGAGTGGGACTAGCGGGTACCAAGAGACCCAGTACTTC. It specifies CASSQESGTSGYQETQYF.

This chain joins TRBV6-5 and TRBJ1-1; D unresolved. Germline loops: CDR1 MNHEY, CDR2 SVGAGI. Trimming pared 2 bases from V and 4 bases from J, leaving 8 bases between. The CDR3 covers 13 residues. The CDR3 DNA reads TGTGCCAGCAGTTACCAGGCGTTCACTGAAGCTTTCTTT. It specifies CASSYQAFTEAFF.

CDR3 sequence reads: CASSQVGGEQYF. For the CDR3, the DNA is TGCGCCAGCAGCCAAGTGGGGGGTGAGCAGTACTTC. The chain couples TRBV4-1 to TRBJ2-7; maybe TRBD2 (6 bases). The V gene lost 1 base and the J gene lost 7 bases, with 8 bases spanning the gap. Germline V CDR1 and CDR2: MGHRA, YSYEKL. The length of the CDR3 is 12 residues.

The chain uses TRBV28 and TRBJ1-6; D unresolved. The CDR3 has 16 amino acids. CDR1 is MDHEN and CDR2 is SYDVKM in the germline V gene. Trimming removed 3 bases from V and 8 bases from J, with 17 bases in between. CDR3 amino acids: CASSFSGRWDDSPLHF. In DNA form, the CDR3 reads TGTGCCAGCAGTTTCTCCGGACGGTGGGATGATTCACCCCTCCACTTT.

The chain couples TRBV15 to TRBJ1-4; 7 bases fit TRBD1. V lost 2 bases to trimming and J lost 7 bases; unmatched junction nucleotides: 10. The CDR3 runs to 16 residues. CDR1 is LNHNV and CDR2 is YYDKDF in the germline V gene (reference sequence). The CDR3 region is CATSRSSRGSREKLFF. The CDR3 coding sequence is TGTGCCACCAGCAGAAGTTCCAGGGGGAGTCGTGAAAAACTGTTTTTT.

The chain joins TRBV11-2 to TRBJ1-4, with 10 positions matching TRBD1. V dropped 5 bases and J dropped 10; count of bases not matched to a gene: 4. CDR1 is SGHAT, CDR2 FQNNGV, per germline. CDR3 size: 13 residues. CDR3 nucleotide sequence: TGTGCCAGCAGCCGGGACAGGGGTGGAAAACTGTTTTTT. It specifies CASSRDRGGKLFF.

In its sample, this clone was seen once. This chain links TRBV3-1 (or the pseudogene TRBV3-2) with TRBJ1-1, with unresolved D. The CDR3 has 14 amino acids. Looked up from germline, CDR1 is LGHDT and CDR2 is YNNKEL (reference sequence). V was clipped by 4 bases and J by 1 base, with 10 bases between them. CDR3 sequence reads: CASSPGEPNTEAFF. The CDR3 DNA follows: TGTGCCAGCAGCCCCGGAGAGCCGAACACTGAAGCTTTCTTT.

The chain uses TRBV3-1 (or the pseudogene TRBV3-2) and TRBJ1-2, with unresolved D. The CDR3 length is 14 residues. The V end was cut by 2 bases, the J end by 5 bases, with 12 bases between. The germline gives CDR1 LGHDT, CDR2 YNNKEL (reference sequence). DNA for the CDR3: TGTGCCAGCAGCCAACAGGCAAACTCATATGGCTACACCTTC. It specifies CASSQQANSYGYTF.

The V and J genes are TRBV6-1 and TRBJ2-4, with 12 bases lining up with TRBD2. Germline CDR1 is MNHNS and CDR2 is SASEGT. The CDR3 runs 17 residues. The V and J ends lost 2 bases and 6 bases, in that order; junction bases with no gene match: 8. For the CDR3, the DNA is TGTGCCAGCAGTGAACTAAGTCCTAGCGGGAGGGCAAACATTCAGTACTTC. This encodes CASSELSPSGRANIQYF.

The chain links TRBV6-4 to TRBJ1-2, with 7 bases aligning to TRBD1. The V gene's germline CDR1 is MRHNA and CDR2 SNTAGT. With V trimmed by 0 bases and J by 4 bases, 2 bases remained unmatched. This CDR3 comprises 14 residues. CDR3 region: CASSDSPGGYGYTF. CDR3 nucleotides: TGTGCCAGCAGTGACTCGCCAGGGGGCTATGGCTACACCTTC.

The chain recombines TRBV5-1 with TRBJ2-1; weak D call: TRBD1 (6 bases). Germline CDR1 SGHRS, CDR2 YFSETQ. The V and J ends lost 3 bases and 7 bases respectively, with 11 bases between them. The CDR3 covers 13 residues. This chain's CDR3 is CASSSGTMNEQFF. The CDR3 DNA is TGCGCCAGCAGCTCCGGGACAATGAATGAGCAGTTCTTC.

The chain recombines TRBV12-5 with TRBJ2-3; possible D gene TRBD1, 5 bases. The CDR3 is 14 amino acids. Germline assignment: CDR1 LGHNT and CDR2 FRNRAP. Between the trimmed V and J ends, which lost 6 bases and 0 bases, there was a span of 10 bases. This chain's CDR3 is CASGTGYSTDTQYF. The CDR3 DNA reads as TGTGCTAGTGGCACAGGTTATAGCACAGATACGCAGTATTTT.

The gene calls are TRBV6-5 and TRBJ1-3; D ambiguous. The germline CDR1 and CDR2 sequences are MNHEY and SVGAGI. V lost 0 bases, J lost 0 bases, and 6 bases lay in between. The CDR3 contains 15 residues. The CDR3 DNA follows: TGTGCCAGCAGTTACTCGTTAATCTCTGGAAACACCATATATTTT. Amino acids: CASSYSLISGNTIYF.

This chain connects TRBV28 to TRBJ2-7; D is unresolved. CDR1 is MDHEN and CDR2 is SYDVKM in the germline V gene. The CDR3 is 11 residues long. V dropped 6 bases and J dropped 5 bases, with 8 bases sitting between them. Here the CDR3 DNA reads TGTGCCAGCAGCGGAGTCCACGAGCAGTACTTC. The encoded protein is CASSGVHEQYF.

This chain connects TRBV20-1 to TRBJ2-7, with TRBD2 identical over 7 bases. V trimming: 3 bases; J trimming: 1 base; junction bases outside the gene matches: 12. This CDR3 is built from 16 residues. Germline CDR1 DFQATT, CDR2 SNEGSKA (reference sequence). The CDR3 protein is CSASRASGVTSYEQYF. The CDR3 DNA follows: TGCAGTGCTAGTCGGGCTAGCGGAGTCACTTCCTACGAGCAGTACTTC.

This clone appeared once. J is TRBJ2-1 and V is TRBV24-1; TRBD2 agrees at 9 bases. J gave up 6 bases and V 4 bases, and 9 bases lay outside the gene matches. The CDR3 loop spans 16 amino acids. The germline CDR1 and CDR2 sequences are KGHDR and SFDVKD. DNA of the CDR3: TGTGCCACCAGTGACGAAGCGGGACTAGCTAGCAATGAGCAGTTCTTC. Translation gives CATSDEAGLASNEQFF.

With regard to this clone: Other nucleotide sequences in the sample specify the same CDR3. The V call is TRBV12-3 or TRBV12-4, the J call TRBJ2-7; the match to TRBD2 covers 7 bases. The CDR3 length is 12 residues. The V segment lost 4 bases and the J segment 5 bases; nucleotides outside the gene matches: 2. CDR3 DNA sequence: TGTGCCAGCAGTTCGGGGGGTGACGAGCAGTACTTC. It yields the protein CASSSGGDEQYF.

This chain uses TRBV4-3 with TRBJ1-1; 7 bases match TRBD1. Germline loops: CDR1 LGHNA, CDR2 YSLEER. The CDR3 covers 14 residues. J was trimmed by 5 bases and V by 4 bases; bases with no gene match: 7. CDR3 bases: TGCGCCAGCAGCCCGACAGGGCGGGGGACTGAAGCTTTCTTT. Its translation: CASSPTGRGTEAFF.